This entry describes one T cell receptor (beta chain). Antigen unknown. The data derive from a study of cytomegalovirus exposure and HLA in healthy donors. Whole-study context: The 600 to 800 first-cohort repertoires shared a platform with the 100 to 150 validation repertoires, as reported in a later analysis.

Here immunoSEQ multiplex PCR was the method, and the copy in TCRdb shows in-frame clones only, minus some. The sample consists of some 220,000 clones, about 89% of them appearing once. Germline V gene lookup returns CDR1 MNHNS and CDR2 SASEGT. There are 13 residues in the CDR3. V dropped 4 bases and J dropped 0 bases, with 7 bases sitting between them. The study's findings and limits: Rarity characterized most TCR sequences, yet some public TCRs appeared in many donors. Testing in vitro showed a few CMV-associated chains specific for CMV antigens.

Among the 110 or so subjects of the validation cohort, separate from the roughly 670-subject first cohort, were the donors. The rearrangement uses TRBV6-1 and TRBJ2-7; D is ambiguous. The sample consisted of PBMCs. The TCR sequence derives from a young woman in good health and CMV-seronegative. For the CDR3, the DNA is TGTGCCAGCAGTGTGGCAAGCTCCTACGAGCAGTACTTC. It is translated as CASSVASSYEQYF.